Below, 2 T cell receptor beta chains from the same sample are listed, as sequenced in a study of blood T cells in healthy people across ages. A second PCR of about 7 to 11 cycles used a sample-barcoded 5' primer and a J-beta primer mix. TCRdb redid the calling of the 5' RACE reads with MiXCR, one entry per CDR3 protein. The sample shows about 1,600,000 distinct CDR3 sequences, 35% to 45% of them seen only once. Material: blood. The source of these receptors is a woman between 18 and 29 years old in good health.

The rearrangement joins TRBV7-9 to TRBJ1-4, with unresolved D. Germline CDR1 is SEHNR and CDR2 is FQNEAQ (reference sequence). CDR3 length equals 12 residues. With 4 bases removed from V and 8 bases from J, the gap between germline ends came to 8 bases. The CDR3 loop reads CASSSHQEKLFF. As DNA, the CDR3 is TGTGCCAGCAGCTCCCACCAAGAAAAACTGTTTTTT.

The chain is built from TRBV20-1 and TRBJ2-1; D gene ambiguous. The DNA end is more similar to TRBJ2-7, so the J call may be wrong. Germline V gene sequence: CDR1 DFQATT, CDR2 SNEGSKA (reference sequence). The CDR3 contains 16 residues. Here the CDR3 DNA reads TGCAGTGCTAGAGATCTCCCGGCAGCCCTATCAAATGAGCAGTACTTC. Encoded protein: CSARDLPAALSNEQYF.